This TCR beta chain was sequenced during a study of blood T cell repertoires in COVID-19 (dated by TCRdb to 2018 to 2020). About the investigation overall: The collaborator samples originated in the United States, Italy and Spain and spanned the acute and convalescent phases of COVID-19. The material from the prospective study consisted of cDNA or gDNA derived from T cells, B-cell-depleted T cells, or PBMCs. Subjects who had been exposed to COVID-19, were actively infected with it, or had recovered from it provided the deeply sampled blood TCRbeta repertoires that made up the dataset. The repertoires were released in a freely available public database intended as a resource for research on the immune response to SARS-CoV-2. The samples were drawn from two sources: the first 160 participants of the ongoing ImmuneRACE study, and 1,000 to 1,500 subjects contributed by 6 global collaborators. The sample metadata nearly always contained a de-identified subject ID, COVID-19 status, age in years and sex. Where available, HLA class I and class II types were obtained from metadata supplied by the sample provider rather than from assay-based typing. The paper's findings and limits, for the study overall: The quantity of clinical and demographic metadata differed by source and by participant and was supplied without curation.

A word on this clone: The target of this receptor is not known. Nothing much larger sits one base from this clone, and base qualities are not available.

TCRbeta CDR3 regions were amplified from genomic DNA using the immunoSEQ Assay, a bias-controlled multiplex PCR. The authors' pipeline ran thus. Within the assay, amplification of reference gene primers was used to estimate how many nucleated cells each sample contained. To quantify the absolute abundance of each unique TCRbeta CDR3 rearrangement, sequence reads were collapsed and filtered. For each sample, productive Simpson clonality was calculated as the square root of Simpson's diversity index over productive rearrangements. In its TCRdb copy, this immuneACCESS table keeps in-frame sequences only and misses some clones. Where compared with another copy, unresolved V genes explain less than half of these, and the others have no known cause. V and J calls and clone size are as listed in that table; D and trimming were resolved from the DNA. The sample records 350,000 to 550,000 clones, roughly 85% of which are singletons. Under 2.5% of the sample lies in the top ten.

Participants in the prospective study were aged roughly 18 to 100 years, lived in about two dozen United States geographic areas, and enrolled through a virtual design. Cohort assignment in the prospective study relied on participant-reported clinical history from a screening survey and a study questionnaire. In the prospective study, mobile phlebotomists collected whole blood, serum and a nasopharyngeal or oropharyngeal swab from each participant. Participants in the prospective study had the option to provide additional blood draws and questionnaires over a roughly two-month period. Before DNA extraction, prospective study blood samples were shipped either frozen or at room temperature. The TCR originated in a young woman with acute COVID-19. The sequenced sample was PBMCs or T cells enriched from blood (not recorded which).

The CDR3 protein: CSAPYLDGYTF. The nucleotide sequence is TGCAGCGCTCCATATTTAGATGGCTACACCTTC. The chain was built from TRBV29-1 and TRBJ1-2; no D segment can be confidently identified. V sheds 7 bases and J sheds 6 bases, leaving 12 bases between their ends. The germline V gene yields SQVTM for CDR1 and ANQGSEA for CDR2. Reading from cysteine to phenylalanine, the CDR3 counts 11 amino acids. Only CDR3 DNA is held: 33 bases, read in frame from base 1.